A selection of T cell receptor beta chains follows, all from one sample in a study of blood T cell repertoires in COVID-19. Repertoires were generated with immunoSEQ multiplex PCR, while TCRdb's copy carries only in-frame clones and drops some. The sample holds about 200,000 clones; roughly 90% are singletons and the top ten take roughly 4.5%. Sequencing input: PBMCs or T cells enriched from blood (not recorded which). Receptor source: a woman younger than 45 who had been exposed to COVID-19. Each CDR3 is given with its conserved first and last residue. The order of the fields is V gene, D gene, J gene, clone size, CDR3 DNA, CDR3 protein. The D gene is left open where the match is weak. Clone size is not always given. Where it is, it says once, few, many or a class for expanded clones.

v_call: TRBV19; d_call: -; j_call: TRBJ1-2; clone_size: -; cdr3_nt: TGTGCCAGTTCTTTGGCAGAAGCGGGCTACACCTTC; cdr3_aa: CASSLAEAGYTF
v_call: TRBV10-1; d_call: TRBD1; j_call: TRBJ2-3; clone_size: -; cdr3_nt: TGCGCCAGCAGTGAGTCAAGGGGGCCAGAAAGTACAGATACGCAGTATTTT; cdr3_aa: CASSESRGPESTDTQYF
v_call: TRBV5-1; d_call: -; j_call: TRBJ1-2; clone_size: -; cdr3_nt: TGCGCCAGCAGTGAGGGTTTTAACTATGGCTACACCTTC; cdr3_aa: CASSEGFNYGYTF
v_call: TRBV27; d_call: TRBD1; j_call: TRBJ2-1; clone_size: -; cdr3_nt: TGTGCCAGCAGTTTACCAGGGGGACAGAACAATGAGCAGTTCTTC; cdr3_aa: CASSLPGGQNNEQFF
v_call: TRBV2; d_call: TRBD1; j_call: TRBJ2-1; clone_size: -; cdr3_nt: TGTGCCAGCAGTGAAGCAGACAGGACAGGGCGAATCTACAATGAGCAGTTCTTC; cdr3_aa: CASSEADRTGRIYNEQFF
v_call: TRBV12-3/TRBV12-4; d_call: -; j_call: TRBJ2-1; clone_size: once; cdr3_nt: TGTGCCAGCAGTTCTCAGGGTTATGAGCAGTTCTTC; cdr3_aa: CASSSQGYEQFF
v_call: TRBV24-1; d_call: -; j_call: TRBJ1-4; clone_size: -; cdr3_nt: TGTGCCACCAGTGACATTGGGGGGAAAGGGACTAATGAAAAACTGTTTTTT; cdr3_aa: CATSDIGGKGTNEKLFF
v_call: TRBV2; d_call: TRBD2; j_call: TRBJ2-3; clone_size: -; cdr3_nt: TGTGCCAGCAGGACGGCTAGCGGGGGGCGCACTGCAACTAGCACAGATACGCAGTATTTT; cdr3_aa: CASRTASGGRTATSTDTQYF
v_call: TRBV4-1; d_call: -; j_call: TRBJ1-2; clone_size: -; cdr3_nt: TGCGCCAGCAGCCCCGACAGGCCCTATGGCTACACCTTC; cdr3_aa: CASSPDRPYGYTF
v_call: TRBV29-1; d_call: -; j_call: TRBJ2-1; clone_size: -; cdr3_nt: TGCAGCGTTGAAGGTGGGCACAGGGGGGGGTACAATGAGCAGTTCTTC; cdr3_aa: CSVEGGHRGGYNEQFF
v_call: TRBV27; d_call: TRBD1; j_call: TRBJ1-2; clone_size: -; cdr3_nt: TGTGCCAGCAGTTCAGGCGGGACAGGGGCCCTTAACTATGGCTACACCTTC; cdr3_aa: CASSSGGTGALNYGYTF
v_call: TRBV4-1; d_call: TRBD1; j_call: TRBJ1-1; clone_size: -; cdr3_nt: TGCGCCAGCAGCCAAGATAGGGATGGGACAGAGGCTTTCTTT; cdr3_aa: CASSQDRDGTEAFF
v_call: TRBV5-1; d_call: -; j_call: TRBJ1-6; clone_size: -; cdr3_nt: TGCGCCAGCAGCCCCGGTCGGGGGAGTTCGGATTCACCCCTCCACTTT; cdr3_aa: CASSPGRGSSDSPLHF
v_call: TRBV19; d_call: TRBD1; j_call: TRBJ2-7; clone_size: few; cdr3_nt: TGTGCCAGTAGCGCGGGACAGGGATTCGAGCAGTACTTC; cdr3_aa: CASSAGQGFEQYF
v_call: TRBV28; d_call: TRBD2; j_call: TRBJ2-1; clone_size: -; cdr3_nt: TGTGCCAGCAAGATTTTGGCGGCGGGGGCCTACAATGAGCAGTTCTTC; cdr3_aa: CASKILAAGAYNEQFF
v_call: TRBV27; d_call: TRBD2; j_call: TRBJ2-7; clone_size: -; cdr3_nt: TGTGCCAGCAGGTCGATAGCGGGGGGTGAGCAGTACTTC; cdr3_aa: CASRSIAGGEQYF
v_call: TRBV2; d_call: -; j_call: TRBJ2-7; clone_size: -; cdr3_nt: TGTGCCAGCCTAAACCTACTTACAGGGTCTGGCGAGCAGTACTTC; cdr3_aa: CASLNLLTGSGEQYF